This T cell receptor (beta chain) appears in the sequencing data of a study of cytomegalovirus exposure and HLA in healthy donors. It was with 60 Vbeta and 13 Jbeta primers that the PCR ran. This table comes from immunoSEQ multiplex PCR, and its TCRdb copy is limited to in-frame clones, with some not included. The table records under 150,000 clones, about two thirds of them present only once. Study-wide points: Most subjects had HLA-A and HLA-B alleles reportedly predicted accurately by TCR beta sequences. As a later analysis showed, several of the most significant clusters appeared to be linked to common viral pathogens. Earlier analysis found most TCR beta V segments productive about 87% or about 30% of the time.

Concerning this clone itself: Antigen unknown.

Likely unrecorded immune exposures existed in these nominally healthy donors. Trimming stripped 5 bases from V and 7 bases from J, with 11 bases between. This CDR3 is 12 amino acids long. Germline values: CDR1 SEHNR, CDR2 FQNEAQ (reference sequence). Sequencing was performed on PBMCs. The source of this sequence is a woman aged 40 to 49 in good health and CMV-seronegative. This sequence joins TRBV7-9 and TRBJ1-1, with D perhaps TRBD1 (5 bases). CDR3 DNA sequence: TGTGCCAGCAGCCCTCAGGGTTTTGAAGCTTTCTTT. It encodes CASSPQGFEAFF. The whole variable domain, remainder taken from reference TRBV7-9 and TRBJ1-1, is DTGVSQNPRHKITKRGQNVTFRCDPISEHNRLYWYRQTLGQGPEFLTYFQNEAQLEKSRLLSDRFSAERPKGSFSTLEIQRTEQGDSAMYLCASSPQGFEAFFGQGTRLTVV.